This T cell receptor (beta chain) was sequenced for a study of shared clonotypes between healthy human individuals. The length of the CDR3 is 15 residues. Germline trimming cut 6 bases from V and 5 bases from J; bases unmatched to any gene: 9. Germline V CDR1 and CDR2: SGHRS, YFSETQ. Repertoires were generated with immunoSEQ multiplex PCR, while TCRdb's copy carries only in-frame clones and drops some. The sample records 2,500,000 or so clones, 92% being singletons. The TCR sequence derives from a man aged 18-30 years in good health. Some clones in this sample may be carry-over from other donors' samples. The sequenced sample was naive CD4+ T cells from PBMCs. Stated subset: CD45RA+ positively selected. This chain joins TRBV5-1 and TRBJ2-1, with TRBD1 identical over 9 bases. DNA for the CDR3: TGCGCCAGCACTCAAACCGGGACAGGGAACAATGAGCAGTTCTTC. It encodes CASTQTGTGNNEQFF.